The 17 T cell receptor beta chains in this list originate from one sample, sequenced in a study of CD8+CD57+ T cells in acquired aplastic anemia. It was genomic DNA that served as the template for profiling TCR beta VDJ and CDR3. TCRdb itself ran the reads through MiXCR, one entry per CDR3 protein. The sample carries tens of thousands of distinct CDR3 sequences, around 50% recorded once. The source material was sorted CD4+, CD8+, or CD8+CD57+ T cells (not recorded which) from PBMCs. These receptors all come from a human donor in good health, serving as a control.

This sequence joins TRBV7-8 and TRBJ1-6, with 9 nucleotides matching TRBD1. Per the germline V gene, CDR1 is SGHVS and CDR2 is FQNEAQ. CDR3 length equals 16 residues. V dropped 1 base and J dropped 6; count of bases not matched to a gene: 4. The chain's CDR3 is CASSLVRGQGNSPLHF. The CDR3 DNA reads TGTGCCAGCAGCTTAGTCAGGGGACAGGGTAATTCACCCCTCCACTTT.

This chain joins TRBV29-1 and TRBJ2-3; tentatively, D is TRBD2 (6 bases). In germline, CDR1 is SQVTM, CDR2 ANQGSEA. Trimming took off 3 bases at V and 1 base at J, with 11 bases between the two ends. This CDR3 has 14 amino acids. For the CDR3, the DNA is TGCAGCGTTGATCTTAAGCGGGGCACAGATACGCAGTATTTT. Protein product: CSVDLKRGTDTQYF.

J is TRBJ2-7 and V is TRBV10-2; TRBD2 might be the D (5 bases). The CDR3 length is 14 residues. Germline V gene data show CDR1 as WSHSY and CDR2 as SAAADI. Trimming took off 5 bases at V and 2 bases at J, with 13 bases between the two ends. This CDR3 reads CASSPLAGTYEQYF. CDR3 nucleotide sequence: TGCGCCAGCAGTCCCCTCGCCGGGACCTACGAGCAGTACTTC.

V gene TRBV11-2 combines with J gene TRBJ2-3; no clear D. Per the germline V gene, CDR1 is SGHAT and CDR2 is FQNNGV. V lost 2 bases and J lost 2, with 17 bases in between. CDR3 size: 17 residues. The CDR3 DNA is TGTGCCAGCAGCTTAAGTTCGGTCAGCACCCTCACAGATACGCAGTATTTT. Its translation is CASSLSSVSTLTDTQYF.

This clonotype was counted at least ten times. The V call is TRBV19, the J call TRBJ2-2; 8 bases agree with TRBD2. V shed 3 bases and J 0 bases; nucleotides not matched to a gene: 3. The CDR3 has 16 amino acids. The germline V gene encodes CDR1 LNHDA and CDR2 SQIVND (reference sequence). This CDR3 reads CASSMGSGANTGELFF. In DNA form, the CDR3 reads TGTGCCAGTAGTATGGGTAGCGGGGCGAACACCGGGGAGCTGTTTTTT.

By sample fraction, this clonotype is medium-sized. The chain is built from TRBV2 and TRBJ2-3, with 7 bases matching TRBD1. Per the germline V gene, CDR1 is SNHLY and CDR2 is FYNNEI. The CDR3 spans 13 residues. V was pared by 6 bases and J by 2 bases, with 2 bases of the junction left unmatched. This CDR3 is CASRTGFTDTQYF. CDR3 coding DNA: TGTGCCAGCAGGACAGGGTTCACAGATACGCAGTATTTT.

This clonotype showed up just a few times. The chain is built from TRBV10-3 and TRBJ2-3; D is uncertain. This CDR3 has 14 amino acids. The V gene's germline CDR1 is ENHRY and CDR2 SYGVKD. V dropped 7 bases and J dropped 3 bases, with 14 bases sitting between them. Here the CDR3 reads CAIKSGPMTDTQYF. Written as DNA, the CDR3 is TGTGCCATCAAATCCGGACCTATGACAGATACGCAGTATTTT.

This clonotype has a single count. The chain is built from TRBV20-1 and TRBJ2-7, with a possible D match to TRBD2 (5 bases). Per the germline V gene, CDR1 is DFQATT and CDR2 is SNEGSKA (reference sequence). The CDR3 length is 11 residues. The ends were cut back, 3 bases at V and 4 bases at J, with 7 bases in the middle. CDR3 protein: CSARGGYEQYF. In DNA form, the CDR3 reads TGCAGTGCTAGGGGCGGGTACGAGCAGTACTTC.

Regarding this clonotype: It is unclear where the CDR3 begins or ends on the DNA, so no DNA is shown, and the CDR3 is as TCRdb lists it. The chain is built from TRBV29-1 and TRBJ2-6; the tabulated D call, TRBD1, remains unverified against the DNA. The CDR3 is 16 residues long, ends included. Germline values: CDR1 SQVTM, CDR2 ANQGSEA. This chain's CDR3 is CSVEYGASGANVLTFF.

This clonotype was picked up many times. The chain combines TRBV4-1 with TRBJ2-7; 7 bases fit TRBD1. The trim removed 0 bases at V and 3 bases at J, leaving 5 bases unmatched. The CDR3 has 15 residues. Per germline, CDR1 MGHRA and CDR2 YSYEKL. CDR3: CASSQDMGQFYEQYF. The DNA of the CDR3 is TGCGCCAGCAGCCAAGATATGGGACAGTTCTACGAGCAGTACTTC.

This chain links TRBV27 with TRBJ2-1, with a tentative D call TRBD2 (6 bases). Between the trimmed V and J ends, which lost 7 bases and 4 bases, there was a span of 17 bases. The CDR3 extends over 15 amino acids. CDR1 and CDR2 (germline): MNHEY, SMNVEV (reference sequence). The CDR3 nucleotides read TGTGCCAGCACTTTCCCCAGCGGGTTATACAATGAGCAGTTCTTC. Translated: CASTFPSGLYNEQFF.

The chain combines TRBV7-6 with TRBJ2-7; 7 bases agree with TRBD1. Looked up from germline, CDR1 is SGHVS and CDR2 is FNYEAQ. V lost 5 bases to trimming and J lost 2 bases; unmatched junction nucleotides: 9. This CDR3 has 15 amino acids. CDR3 loop: CASSAYKTGPYEQYF. The DNA of the CDR3 is TGTGCCAGCAGCGCCTACAAGACAGGGCCCTACGAGCAGTACTTC. Using reference TRBV7-6 and TRBJ2-7 for the parts outside the CDR3, the full variable domain is GAGVSQSPRYKVTKRGQDVALRCDPISGHVSLYWYRQALGQGPEFLTYFNYEAQQDKSGLPNDRFSAERPEGSISTLTIQRTEQRDSAMYRCASSAYKTGPYEQYFGPGTRLTVT.

In this sample, this clonotype turned up a few times. The chain combines TRBV10-3 with TRBJ2-1, with no clear D. CDR1 and CDR2 from the germline V gene are ENHRY and SYGVKD. CDR3 length: 16 amino acids. Between the trimmed V and J ends, which lost 8 bases and 0 bases, there was a span of 17 bases. CDR3 residues: CAIGLSTTSSYNEQFF. In DNA, the CDR3 is TGTGCCATCGGGCTCAGTACTACGAGCTCCTACAATGAGCAGTTCTTC.

The chain joins TRBV6-5 to TRBJ2-7; D not certain. This CDR3 spans 15 amino acids. CDR1 is MNHEY, CDR2 SVGAGI, per germline. V lost 2 bases, J lost 2 bases, and 13 bases lay in between. The CDR3 region has the DNA TGTGCCAGCAGTTACAGGGAAGCCACGACCTACGAGCAGTACTTC. Protein: CASSYREATTYEQYF.

This clonotype was observed a handful of times. V usage is TRBV27 and J usage is TRBJ2-1, with D possibly matching TRBD2 (5 bases). The germline CDR1 and CDR2 sequences are MNHEY and SMNVEV (reference sequence). V shed 1 base and J shed 2 bases, with 9 bases lying between them. This CDR3 has 15 residues. CDR3 sequence (DNA): TGTGCCAGCAGTTTATATGAGGGAGCCTACAATGAGCAGTTCTTC. Its translation is CASSLYEGAYNEQFF.

With regard to this clonotype: A junction boundary mismatches the germline segment, possibly from a read error. The chain has TRBV10-3 and TRBJ1-2, with 10 bases aligning to TRBD1. The CDR3 totals 15 residues. The V gene's germline CDR1 is ENHRY and CDR2 SYGVKD. CDR3 loop: CASTRTGGVVYGYIF. The CDR3 DNA reads as TGTGCCAGCACCAGGACAGGGGGAGTAGTCTATGGCTACATCTTC.

V and J are TRBV10-3 and TRBJ2-1; 11 bases agree with TRBD2. V shed 7 bases and J 0 bases; nucleotides not matched to a gene: 14. Germline V CDR1 and CDR2: ENHRY, SYGVKD. The CDR3 length is 19 residues. This CDR3 reads CAITQPLAGATSSYNEQFF. As DNA, the CDR3 is TGTGCCATCACACAACCACTAGCGGGGGCTACGAGCTCCTACAATGAGCAGTTCTTC.